The 12 T cell receptor beta chains given below trace back to one sample, sequenced in a study of T cell changes during pregnancy in multiple sclerosis. This table comes from immunoSEQ multiplex PCR, and its TCRdb copy is limited to in-frame clones, with some not included. The sample includes tens of thousands of clones, roughly 92% of them seen just once. The sample consisted of CD8+ T cells from peripheral blood mononuclear cells, taken in the third trimester of pregnancy. The receptors were gathered from a female donor in good health, enrolled as a control in a pregnancy study.

The rearrangement links TRBV11-2 to TRBJ2-2; TRBD2 matches at 10 bases. The germline V gene encodes CDR1 SGHAT and CDR2 FQNNGV. This CDR3 comprises 17 residues. Trimming at V came to 5 bases and at J to 1 base, leaving 7 bases not matched to a gene. As DNA, the CDR3 is TGTGCCAGCAGCGGACGCTCTAGCGGGGGGAACACCGGGGAGCTGTTTTTT. Amino acids: CASSGRSSGGNTGELFF.

The chain links TRBV27 to TRBJ2-7; D gene uncertain. Germline CDR1 MNHEY, CDR2 SMNVEV (reference sequence). This CDR3 comprises 14 residues. Trimming stripped 6 bases from V and 6 bases from J, with 18 bases between. CDR3 loop: CASSPGPRIPEQYF. The CDR3 region has the DNA TGTGCCAGCAGCCCCGGTCCGAGAATACCCGAGCAGTACTTC.

V usage is TRBV27 and J usage is TRBJ2-7; a possible D gene is TRBD1 (6 bases). Germline assignment: CDR1 MNHEY and CDR2 SMNVEV (reference sequence). The CDR3 is 13 residues long. The V gene lost 3 bases and the J gene lost 0 bases, with 6 bases spanning the gap. The DNA of the CDR3 is TGTGCCAGCAGTTTGGACAGCTCCTACGAGCAGTACTTC. Protein product: CASSLDSSYEQYF.

As for this clone: Relative to the germline gene, one junction end is altered; a read error may explain this. The chain links TRBV4-3 to TRBJ1-2, with D possibly matching TRBD1 (5 bases). Germline V gives CDR1 LGHNA, CDR2 YSLEER. The CDR3 length is 13 residues. CDR3 sequence reads: CASSQGQWTIMDF. In nucleotides, the CDR3 is TGCGCCAGCAGCCAGGGGCAGTGGACGATAATGGATTTC.

This clone was counted only a few times. This chain joins TRBV5-1 and TRBJ1-6; weak D call: TRBD1 (6 bases). The germline V gene has CDR1 SGHRS and CDR2 YFSETQ. The CDR3 has 16 amino acids. V was shortened by 1 base and J by 2 bases, with 10 bases between the two germline ends. The CDR3 region has the DNA TGCGCCAGCAGCTTGACGGCAGGGGCCTATAATTCACCCCTCCACTTT. This sequence encodes CASSLTAGAYNSPLHF.

The chain uses TRBV7-2 and TRBJ2-1; TRBD2 aligns across 9 bases. Germline CDR1 SGHTA, CDR2 FQGNSA. V was pared by 0 bases and J by 0 bases, with 0 bases of the junction left unmatched. This CDR3 spans 16 amino acids. The CDR3 loop reads CASSLAAGGSYNEQFF. The CDR3 coding sequence is TGTGCCAGCAGCTTAGCAGCGGGGGGCTCCTACAATGAGCAGTTCTTC.

V is TRBV5-1 and J is TRBJ2-5; TRBD1 matches at 9 bases. J lost 5 bases, V lost 2 bases, and 16 bases had no gene match. Germline lookup yields CDR1 SGHRS and CDR2 YFSETQ. The CDR3 runs to 18 residues. The DNA for the CDR3 is TGCGCCAGCAGCTTAACACAGGGGGCTCGGGTATCGGGGGAGACCCAGTACTTC. This translates into CASSLTQGARVSGETQYF. Looking up the rest from reference TRBV5-1 and TRBJ2-5 gives the full variable domain: KAGVTQTPRYLIKTRGQQVTLSCSPISGHRSVSWYQQTPGQGLQFLFEYFSETQRNKGNFPGRFSGRQFSNSRSEMNVSTLELGDSALYLCASSLTQGARVSGETQYFGPGTRLLVL.

This chain links TRBV6-5 with TRBJ1-2, with 7 bases identical to TRBD1. The CDR3 is 14 amino acids. V lost 0 bases, J lost 4 bases, and 2 bases stayed unmatched. Germline V gene sequence: CDR1 MNHEY, CDR2 SVGAGI. CDR3: CASSYSPGGYGYTF. DNA for the CDR3: TGTGCCAGCAGTTACTCGCCAGGGGGCTATGGCTACACCTTC.

This clone appeared a few times. The chain is built from TRBV10-3 and TRBJ2-7; 7 nucleotides align to TRBD1. The CDR3 is 12 residues long. With V trimmed by 6 bases and J by 4 bases, 3 bases remained unmatched. Germline V lookup: CDR1 ENHRY, CDR2 SYGVKD. The CDR3 here is CAIRDRQYEQYF. The CDR3 coding sequence is TGTGCCATCAGGGACAGGCAATACGAGCAGTACTTC.

The chain uses TRBV6-6 and TRBJ1-2; D remains ambiguous. The germline gives CDR1 MNHNY, CDR2 SVGAGI (reference sequence). Trimming stripped 0 bases from V and 6 bases from J, with 14 bases between. The CDR3 spans 15 residues. The CDR3 spells CASSYSTKPGNGYTF. CDR3 in DNA: TGTGCCAGCAGTTACTCGACAAAACCGGGGAATGGCTACACCTTC.

The rearrangement joins TRBV10-3 to TRBJ1-1; D remains ambiguous. The CDR3 sequence is 15 residues long. The germline V and J ends were trimmed by 1 base and 4 bases, with 13 bases remaining between them. Germline loops: CDR1 ENHRY, CDR2 SYGVKD. CDR3 protein: CAISELTERGTEAFF. In nucleotides, the CDR3 is TGTGCCATCAGTGAGTTGACGGAACGGGGCACTGAAGCTTTCTTT.

The CDR3 nucleotides are TGTGCCTGGAGCGTACAGGGGATCGGGGAGCTGTTTTTT. Its protein is CAWSVQGIGELFF. This chain connects TRBV30 to TRBJ2-2; 7 nucleotides line up with TRBD1. The germline V gene has CDR1 GTSNPN and CDR2 SVGIG (reference sequence). The CDR3 spans 13 residues. J gave up 7 bases and V 3 bases, and 5 bases lay outside the gene matches.